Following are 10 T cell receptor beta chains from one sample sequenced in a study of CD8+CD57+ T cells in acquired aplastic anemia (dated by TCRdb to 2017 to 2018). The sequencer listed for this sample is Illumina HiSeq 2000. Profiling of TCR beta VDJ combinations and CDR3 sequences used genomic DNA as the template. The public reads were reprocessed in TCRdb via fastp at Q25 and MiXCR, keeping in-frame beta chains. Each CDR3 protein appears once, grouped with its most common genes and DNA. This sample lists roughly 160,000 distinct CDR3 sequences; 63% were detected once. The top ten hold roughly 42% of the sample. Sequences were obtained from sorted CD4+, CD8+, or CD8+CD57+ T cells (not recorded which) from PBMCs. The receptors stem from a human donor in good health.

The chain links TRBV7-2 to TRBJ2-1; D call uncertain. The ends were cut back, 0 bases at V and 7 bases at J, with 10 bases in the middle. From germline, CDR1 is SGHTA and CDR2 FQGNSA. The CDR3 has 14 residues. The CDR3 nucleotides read TGTGCCAGCAGCTTAGCCCCTATCCTTAATGAGCAGTTCTTC. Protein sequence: CASSLAPILNEQFF. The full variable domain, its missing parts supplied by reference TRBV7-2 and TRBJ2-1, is GAGVSQSPSNKVTEKGKDVELRCDPISGHTALYWYRQSLGQGLEFLIYFQGNSAPDKSGLPSDRFSAERTGGSVSTLTIQRTQQEDSAVYLCASSLAPILNEQFFGPGTRLTVL.

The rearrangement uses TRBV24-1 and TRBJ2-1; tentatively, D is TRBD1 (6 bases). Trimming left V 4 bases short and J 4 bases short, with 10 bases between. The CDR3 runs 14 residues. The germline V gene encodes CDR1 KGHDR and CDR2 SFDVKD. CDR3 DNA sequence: TGTGCCACCAGTGAAGCAGGGGTGTACAATGAGCAGTTCTTC. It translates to CATSEAGVYNEQFF.

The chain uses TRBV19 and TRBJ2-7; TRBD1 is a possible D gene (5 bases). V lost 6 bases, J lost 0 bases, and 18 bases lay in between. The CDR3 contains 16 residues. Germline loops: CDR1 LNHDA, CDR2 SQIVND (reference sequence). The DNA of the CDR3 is TGTGCCAGTAGCCTGCCTGGGGCAGACAGCTCCTACGAGCAGTACTTC. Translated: CASSLPGADSSYEQYF.

The CDR3 DNA sequence: TGTGCCATCACCCTGCGCGCGGGCGGGACCCACAATGAGCAGTTCTTC. Translating it yields CAITLRAGGTHNEQFF. This sequence joins TRBV10-3 and TRBJ2-5; possibly TRBD2 for D (6 bases). The J call may be mistaken, given a closer DNA end match to TRBJ2-1. CDR3 size: 16 residues. Looked up from germline, CDR1 is ENHRY and CDR2 is SYGVKD.

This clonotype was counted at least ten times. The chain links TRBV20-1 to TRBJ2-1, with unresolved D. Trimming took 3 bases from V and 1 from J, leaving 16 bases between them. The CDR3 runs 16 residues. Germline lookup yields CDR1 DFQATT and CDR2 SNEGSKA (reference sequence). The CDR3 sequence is CSASSLETISYNEQFF. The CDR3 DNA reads TGCAGTGCTAGTAGTCTTGAGACAATTTCCTACAATGAGCAGTTCTTC.

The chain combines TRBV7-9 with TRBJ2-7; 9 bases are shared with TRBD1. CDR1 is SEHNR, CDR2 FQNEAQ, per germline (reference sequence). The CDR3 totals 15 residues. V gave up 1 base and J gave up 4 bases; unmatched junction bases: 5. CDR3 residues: CASSLDRTGEYEQYF. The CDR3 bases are TGTGCCAGCAGCTTAGACCGGACAGGGGAATACGAGCAGTACTTC.

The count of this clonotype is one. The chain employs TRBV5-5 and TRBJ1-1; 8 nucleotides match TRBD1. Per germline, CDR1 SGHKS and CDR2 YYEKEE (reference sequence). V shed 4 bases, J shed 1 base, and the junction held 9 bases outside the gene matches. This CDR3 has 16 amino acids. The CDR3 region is CASSQAAGQENTEAFF. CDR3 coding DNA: TGTGCCAGCAGCCAAGCCGCGGGACAGGAGAACACTGAAGCTTTCTTT.

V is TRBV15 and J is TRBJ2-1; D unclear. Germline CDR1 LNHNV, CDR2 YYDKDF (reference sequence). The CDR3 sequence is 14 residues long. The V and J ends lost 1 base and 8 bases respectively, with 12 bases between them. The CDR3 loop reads CATSRAQVGDEQFF. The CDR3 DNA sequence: TGTGCCACCAGCAGAGCCCAAGTTGGGGATGAGCAGTTCTTC.

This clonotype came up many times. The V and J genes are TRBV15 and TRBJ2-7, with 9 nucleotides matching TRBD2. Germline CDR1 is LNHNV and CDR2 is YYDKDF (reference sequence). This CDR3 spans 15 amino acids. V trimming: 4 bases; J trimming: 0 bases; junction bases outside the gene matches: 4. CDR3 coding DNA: TGTGCCACCAGCACCGGGACTAGCTACTCCTACGAGCAGTACTTC. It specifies CATSTGTSYSYEQYF.

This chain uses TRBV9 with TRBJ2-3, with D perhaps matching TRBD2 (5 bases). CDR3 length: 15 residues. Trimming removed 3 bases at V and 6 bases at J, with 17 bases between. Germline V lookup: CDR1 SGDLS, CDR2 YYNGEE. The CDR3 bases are TGTGCCAGCAGCGCCGGAGCAGAGGGCTTCGATACGCAGTATTTT. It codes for CASSAGAEGFDTQYF.